Reported below is one TCR beta chain. Its antigen is currently unknown. The genes and germline here are from mouse. The read falls 4 residues short of the CDR3 end, and the missing part is taken from the germline J gene. The data stem from a study of CD8+ T cells in alopecia areata. For the study at large: Grafts of skin from C3H/HeJ donors aged about 6-12 months with spontaneous alopecia went to female C3H/HeJ mice aged roughly 7-11 weeks. Study-wide results and limits: Lesional scalp, notably in alopecia totalis/universalis, had clonality above that of normal scalp. Mice showed clearer TCR sharing than patients did, a gap that was possibly HLA-related.

Following extraction, RNA underwent reverse transcription to cDNA, which served as the sequencing template. Some clones are missing from TCRdb's copy, which holds only in-frame ones; the method was immunoSEQ multiplex PCR. Listed for the sample are fewer than 7,500 clones, none seen a single time. The CDR3 is 17 residues long. The germline V gene encodes CDR1 NNHNN and CDR2 SYGAGS (reference sequence). Cells that came from pooled cutaneous lymph nodes were sorted using CD4, CD8alpha, NKG2D, NKG2ACE and other markers. This rearrangement joins TRBV13-2 to TRBJ2-1, with TRBD2 matching over 14 bases. The sequence was obtained from a C3H/HeJ mouse with alopecia areata. The strain bears MHC haplotype H2-k. Sequencing was performed on CD8+ T cells sorted from a lymph node. CDR3 in amino acids: CASGDGDWGGAWAEQFF. CDR3 DNA, as far as it was read: TGTGCCAGCGGTGATGGGGACTGGGGGGGCGCTTGGGCT.